A single sample gave rise to the 19 T cell receptor beta chains below, sequenced in a study of regulatory T cells in long-lasting Graves disease. Investigators prepared the TCR beta libraries by applying iRepertoire HTBI primers and Arm-PCR of CDR3 regions. TCRdb re-analysed the multiplex PCR reads in MiXCR, keeping a single row per CDR3 protein. The table includes roughly 260,000 distinct CDR3 sequences, roughly 18% detected once. Time point meaning: newly diagnosed GD, antithyroid drugs for less than 3 months. RNA extracted from PBMCs served as the sequencing template. Another study also made use of these data, one on T cells in Graves' hyperthyroidism and ophthalmopathy.

This material consisted of peripheral blood mononuclear cells (PBMCs), taken at new diagnosis, from a patient treated with antithyroid drugs. The receptors originated from a woman in her twenties or thirties with Graves disease.

Ten or more counts support this clonotype. The rearrangement joins TRBV2 to TRBJ1-6; weak D call: TRBD1 (5 bases). Trimming removed 2 bases from V and 2 bases from J, with 7 bases in between. The V gene's germline CDR1 is SNHLY and CDR2 FYNNEI. This CDR3 has 15 amino acids. In DNA form, the CDR3 reads TGTGCCAGCAGTGAAAGACAGACCTATAATTCACCCCTCCACTTT. Encoded protein: CASSERQTYNSPLHF.

This clonotype is a singleton in its sample. The V and J genes are TRBV10-2 and TRBJ2-7; D unclear. This CDR3 has 14 residues. Trimming removed 4 bases at V and 0 bases at J, with 10 bases between. The germline V gene has CDR1 WSHSY and CDR2 SAAADI. The CDR3 loop is CASSGTPTSYEQYF. DNA of the CDR3: TGCGCCAGCAGTGGAACACCGACCTCCTACGAGCAGTACTTC.

This clonotype was counted ten times or more. The chain has TRBV6-2 or TRBV6-3 and TRBJ2-1; 11 bases are a match to TRBD2. CDR3 size: 15 residues. Germline CDR1 and CDR2: MNHEY and SVGEGT. J was trimmed by 4 bases and V by 6 bases; bases with no gene match: 5. CDR3 DNA sequence: TGTGCCAGCAGCCGGCTAGCGGGGGGTTACAATGAGCAGTTCTTC. It specifies CASSRLAGGYNEQFF.

This clonotype was detected ten times or more. The chain carries TRBV12-3 or TRBV12-4 and TRBJ1-5, with 8 bases matching TRBD1. The CDR3 runs to 14 residues. Losses at the gene ends were 6 bases for V and 7 bases for J; bases not matched to a gene: 8. The CDR3 bases are TGTGCCAGCAGCGCCGGGACAGGAAAACAGCCCCAGCATTTT. Protein product: CASSAGTGKQPQHF.

Regarding this clonotype: A far larger clone differs by one base, so this is likely a read error. This rearrangement joins TRBV6-2 or TRBV6-3 to TRBJ1-2; weak D call: TRBD1 (6 bases). CDR1 and CDR2 from the germline V gene are MNHEY and SVGEGT. Trimming pared 5 bases from V and 4 bases from J, leaving 20 bases between. This CDR3 has 16 amino acids. The DNA of the CDR3 is TGTGCCAGCAGTCCGGGCTCGGGACATGGGTTCTATGGCTACACCTTC. This codes for CASSPGSGHGFYGYTF.

This clonotype was seen more than once but under ten times. This may come from a read error, since a much larger clone is one base off. The chain employs TRBV7-2 and TRBJ1-2; tentative D call: TRBD1 (5 bases). Germline CDR1 reads SGHTA; CDR2 reads FQGNSA. The CDR3 runs 14 residues. Trimming shortened V by 5 bases and J by 4 bases, and 14 bases separated the two germline ends. The CDR3 coding sequence is TGTGCCAGCAGCGCCAGGGAGGTAGTCTATGGCTACACCTTC. It encodes CASSAREVVYGYTF.

On this clonotype itself: At one end, the junction sequence differs from germline, possibly due to a read error. The V and J genes are TRBV12-3 or TRBV12-4 and TRBJ1-5, with 8 bases matching TRBD1. The CDR3 runs 14 residues. The CDR3 DNA sequence: TGTGCCAGCAACCAACGGACAGGGAGTCAGCCCCAGCACTTT. Translated: CASNQRTGSQPQHF.

Ten or more counts support this clonotype. This chain links TRBV18 with TRBJ2-1; 8 bases match TRBD1. This CDR3 spans 16 amino acids. With 2 bases clipped from V and 4 bases from J, the junction kept 7 bases outside the gene matches. Germline CDR1 is KGHSH and CDR2 is LQKENI. The CDR3 loop is CASSPGAGGAYNEQFF. The CDR3 region has the DNA TGTGCCAGCTCACCAGGGGCAGGGGGCGCATACAATGAGCAGTTCTTC.

A remark on this clonotype: A junction end diverges from the germline sequence, so it may reflect a read error. The chain carries TRBV18 and TRBJ2-7, with 10 positions matching TRBD2. This CDR3 has 16 residues. Germline-derived CDR1 and CDR2 are KGHSH and LQKENI. The chain's CDR3 is CASSLGSGRASHEQYF. The CDR3 nucleotides are TGTGCCAGCAGTTTGGGGAGCGGGAGGGCCTCCCACGAGCAGTACTTC.

This clonotype was found many times. The chain joins TRBV12-3 or TRBV12-4 to TRBJ1-4; D uncertain. The CDR3 covers 18 residues. The V gene lost 3 bases and the J gene lost 0 bases, with 17 bases spanning the gap. The CDR3: CASSLGEVLRATNEKLFF. CDR3 in DNA: TGTGCCAGCAGTTTGGGTGAGGTACTACGTGCAACTAATGAAAAACTGTTTTTT.

This clonotype was picked up many times. The rearrangement links TRBV29-1 to TRBJ1-2; 7 positions match TRBD1. The CDR3 sequence is 12 residues long. The germline V gene has CDR1 SQVTM and CDR2 ANQGSEA. The V gene end was trimmed by 3 bases and the J gene end by 8 bases; junction bases not matched to a gene: 6. This CDR3 reads CSVDSTGDGYTF. DNA for the CDR3: TGCAGCGTTGATTCCACAGGGGACGGCTACACCTTC.

The chain carries TRBV4-2 and TRBJ1-2; 7 bases align to TRBD1. With V trimmed by 4 bases and J by 4 bases, 9 bases remained unmatched. CDR1 and CDR2 (germline): LGHNA, YNFKEQ. The CDR3 extends over 15 amino acids. The CDR3 sequence is CASSRATGASYGYTF. The CDR3 nucleotides are TGTGCCAGCAGCCGGGCAACAGGGGCGAGCTATGGCTACACCTTC.

This clonotype appeared many times. The V gene is TRBV20-1, the J gene TRBJ1-2; D is ambiguous. Germline V gene lookup returns CDR1 DFQATT and CDR2 SNEGSKA (reference sequence). This CDR3 is 12 amino acids long. Trimming took 3 bases from V and 6 from J, leaving 11 bases between them. The CDR3 is CSASTERNGYTF. CDR3 coding DNA: TGCAGTGCTAGTACGGAGAGAAATGGCTACACCTTC.

The chain is built from TRBV7-9 and TRBJ1-2, with D unresolved. Germline V gene data show CDR1 as SEHNR and CDR2 as FQNEAQ (reference sequence). V gave up 0 bases and J gave up 8 bases, with 13 bases separating them. The CDR3 is 14 residues long. This CDR3 is CASSLARREGGYTF. CDR3 nucleotide sequence: TGTGCCAGCAGCTTAGCCCGACGGGAAGGGGGCTACACCTTC.

The V and J genes are TRBV6-1 and TRBJ1-6; D is ambiguous. The CDR3 loop spans 17 amino acids. Trimming removed 7 bases from V and 0 bases from J, with 16 bases in between. Germline V gene sequence: CDR1 MNHNS, CDR2 SASEGT. The CDR3 protein is CASTLDLRGSYNSPLHF. The DNA of the CDR3 is TGTGCCAGCACCTTAGACCTCCGGGGCTCCTATAATTCACCCCTCCACTTT.

This clonotype was detected many times. This sequence joins TRBV5-1 and TRBJ2-3; the match to TRBD2 covers 7 bases. Germline CDR1 SGHRS, CDR2 YFSETQ. V lost 0 bases and J lost 1; bases outside the gene matches: 5. The CDR3 covers 16 residues. CDR3: CASSLVLSGGTDTQYF. The CDR3 DNA is TGCGCCAGCAGCTTGGTGTTGAGCGGGGGCACAGATACGCAGTATTTT.

The DNA for the CDR3 is TGCGCCAGCAGCTTGGAGCAGGGGTTTACAAGTGAGCAGTTCTTC. Translation: CASSLEQGFTSEQFF. The chain combines TRBV5-1 with TRBJ2-1; weak D call: TRBD1 (6 bases). The CDR3 contains 15 residues. Germline-derived CDR1 and CDR2 are SGHRS and YFSETQ. Trimming took off 0 bases at V and 9 bases at J, with 16 bases between the two ends.

There are many counts of this clonotype. The rearrangement joins TRBV20-1 to TRBJ1-1, with D possibly TRBD1 on 5 matching bases. CDR3 length equals 13 residues. Germline loops: CDR1 DFQATT, CDR2 SNEGSKA (reference sequence). Trimming took 6 bases from V and 4 from J, leaving 15 bases between them. Written as DNA, the CDR3 is TGCAGTGCCATCGGACAAATGGGCACTGAAGCTTTCTTT. Its protein is CSAIGQMGTEAFF.

The table lists this clonotype with a count of one. This chain joins TRBV7-2 and TRBJ2-2; D gene unclear. Germline V gene lookup returns CDR1 SGHTA and CDR2 FQGNSA. This CDR3 is built from 13 residues. The V end lost 4 bases, the J end lost 9 bases, and 12 bases lay between the germline ends. DNA for the CDR3: TGTGCCAGCAGCTGGTCATTTTTCCGGGAGCTGTTTTTT. Amino acids: CASSWSFFRELFF. Drawing the rest from reference TRBV7-2 and TRBJ2-2, the complete variable domain is GAGVSQSPSNKVTEKGKDVELRCDPISGHTALYWYRQSLGQGLEFLIYFQGNSAPDKSGLPSDRFSAERTGGSVSTLTIQRTQQEDSAVYLCASSWSFFRELFFGEGSRLTVL.